A selection of T cell receptor beta chains follows, all from one sample in a study of beta chain features in type 1 diabetes. The assay was immunoSEQ multiplex PCR, and TCRdb's table has in-frame clones only and misses some. The data contain over 150,000 clones, approximately 10% of them singletons. Sample: central memory CD4+ T cells from blood. These receptors originate from a man aged 30 to 39 with type 1 diabetes. Each CDR3 is given with its conserved first and last residue. Fields, in order: D gene, clone size, J gene, V gene, CDR3 DNA, CDR3 protein. D genes are given only for firm matches. Clone sizes are given selectively: once, few, many, or a class where the clone is expanded.

>TRBD1|NA|TRBJ2-5|TRBV9
TGTGCCAGCAGCAGACTTGACAGGGGGCATGGGGAGACCCAGTACTTC
CASSRLDRGHGETQYF
>NA|NA|TRBJ1-2|TRBV6-6
TGTGCCAGCAGTCGCCGGGACATCCCCTATGGCTACACCTTC
CASSRRDIPYGYTF
>TRBD1|NA|TRBJ1-2|TRBV19
TGTGCCAGTAACCCGGGACAGGGCTCGATGAACTATGGCTACACCTTC
CASNPGQGSMNYGYTF
>NA|NA|TRBJ2-2|TRBV4-2
TGTGCCAGCAGCCGAGATCGAGGGGGGAACACCGGGGAGCTGTTTTTT
CASSRDRGGNTGELFF
>TRBD1|few|TRBJ1-2|TRBV7-3
TGTGCCAGCAGCCCCACAGGGGGCATTGGCTACACCTTC
CASSPTGGIGYTF
>NA|few|TRBJ2-7|TRBV11-2
TGTGCCAGCAGCTTGGGCACCATGGACTACGAGCAGTACTTC
CASSLGTMDYEQYF
>TRBD2|NA|TRBJ2-3|TRBV11-2
TGTGCCAGCAGCACAAGCGGGACCTCTTTTTCGCAGTATTTT
CASSTSGTSFSQYF
>NA|NA|TRBJ2-1|TRBV28
TGTGCCAGCAGTGGAATAACAGGGAGATCCTACAATGAGCAGTTCTTC
CASSGITGRSYNEQFF
>TRBD1|NA|TRBJ2-2|TRBV28
TGTGCCAGCTGGGACAGGGGGCCCGGGGAGCTGTTTTTT
CASWDRGPGELFF
>NA|NA|TRBJ2-6|TRBV28
TGTGCCAGCAGCCTCCCTGCTGGGGCCAACGTCCTGACTTTC
CASSLPAGANVLTF
>NA|few|TRBJ2-7|TRBV2
TGTGCCAGCCGGTTGGAGTCCTACGAGCAGTACTTC
CASRLESYEQYF
>TRBD2|few|TRBJ2-3|TRBV4-3
TGCGCCAGCAGCCAAGATCGAGTAGCGGGAGCAGATACGCAGTATTTT
CASSQDRVAGADTQYF
>TRBD2|NA|TRBJ2-7|TRBV19
TGTGCCAGTAGTGTCGGGACTAGCGGCTACGAGCAGTACTTC
CASSVGTSGYEQYF
>NA|once|TRBJ2-7|TRBV7-2
TGTGCCAGCAGGTGGGGCCTCGGCTACGAGCAGTACTTC
CASRWGLGYEQYF
>NA|NA|TRBJ2-7|TRBV27
TGTGCCAGCAGTTTATCTACAGGCCGATACGAGCAGTACTTC
CASSLSTGRYEQYF
>NA|few|TRBJ2-3|TRBV5-1
TGCGCCAGCAGCTTGGACAGGCAAGATACGCAGTATTTT
CASSLDRQDTQYF
>NA|few|TRBJ2-7|TRBV5-1
TGCGCCAGCGCCCCGTCGGGGGACAGCTCCTACGAGCAGTACTTC
CASAPSGDSSYEQYF
>TRBD2|few|TRBJ2-1|TRBV28
TGTGCCAGCAGTCCCCGGCGGGAGGTTGTTGAGCAGTTCTTC
CASSPRREVVEQFF
>NA|NA|TRBJ1-2|TRBV7-2
TGTGCCAGCAGCCCAGGGTATTATGGCTACACCTTC
CASSPGYYGYTF
>NA|NA|TRBJ2-5|TRBV4-3
TGCGCCAGCAGCCAAGATCAGGCAGGGCTTGGGGAGACCCAGTACTTC
CASSQDQAGLGETQYF
>TRBD1|few|TRBJ2-7|TRBV6-5
TGTGGAACACAGGGGAGCTCCTACGAGCAGTACTTC
CGTQGSSYEQYF
>TRBD2|few|TRBJ2-2|TRBV9
TGTGCCAGCAGCAGTCAACTAGCGGGGGAATCAAACACCGGGGAGCTGTTTTTT
CASSSQLAGESNTGELFF
>NA|NA|TRBJ2-5|TRBV2
TGTGCCAGCAGTGATTTTGAGGGCCGGACCCAGTACTTC
CASSDFEGRTQYF
>TRBD1|few|TRBJ1-5|TRBV7-9
TGTGCCAGCAGCTTAGAAGGGACAGCTAATCAGCCCCAGCATTTT
CASSLEGTANQPQHF
>NA|NA|TRBJ2-7|TRBV7-9
TGTGCCAGCAGCTCTTTAGGGGGAGTCTACGAGCAGTACTTC
CASSSLGGVYEQYF
>TRBD2|NA|TRBJ2-1|TRBV19
TGTGCCAGTAGTACCGGGACTAGGCTGGGGAATGAGCAGTTCTTC
CASSTGTRLGNEQFF
>NA|NA|TRBJ1-2|TRBV19
TGTGCCAGTAGTATTGGTTTCCAGGGGCCGAGCTATGGCTACACCTTC
CASSIGFQGPSYGYTF
>TRBD2|few|TRBJ2-7|TRBV9
TGTGCCAGCAGCGTAGGGGGGTCGGCTAGCGGCTACGAGCAGTACTTC
CASSVGGSASGYEQYF
>NA|few|TRBJ2-1|TRBV5-4
TGTGCCAGCAGCTCTAGGAGCTCCTACAATGAGCAGTTCTTC
CASSSRSSYNEQFF
>NA|NA|TRBJ1-3|TRBV18
TGTGCCACCCTGGACAGCTCTGGAAACACCATATATTTT
CATLDSSGNTIYF
>NA|few|TRBJ1-2|TRBV6-5
TGTGCCAGCAGTTACTCGTTCACAGTCGGTGGCTACACCTTC
CASSYSFTVGGYTF
>NA|NA|TRBJ2-5|TRBV18
TGTGCCAGCTCACCGACAAGCCAAGAGACCCAGTACTTC
CASSPTSQETQYF
>TRBD1|NA|TRBJ2-3|TRBV11-2
TGTGCCAGCAGCTTTCGGACAGGGTACACAGATACGCAGTATTTT
CASSFRTGYTDTQYF
>TRBD2|NA|TRBJ2-2|TRBV30
TGTGCCTGGAGTGCGACTAGCCTAAGGGGGGAGCTGTTTTTT
CAWSATSLRGELFF
>TRBD2|few|TRBJ2-1|TRBV5-1
TGCGCCAGCAGGACTAGCGGGGATTCCTACAATGAGCAGTTCTTC
CASRTSGDSYNEQFF
>TRBD1|NA|TRBJ2-1|TRBV12-5
TGTGCTAGTGGTTTACCGGGACAGAACAATGAGCAGTTCTTC
CASGLPGQNNEQFF
>TRBD2|few|TRBJ2-3|TRBV18
TGTGCCAGCTCACGGGGACTAGCGGGAGATTTAACGCAGTATTTT
CASSRGLAGDLTQYF
>TRBD1|few|TRBJ1-1|TRBV18
TGTGCCAGCTCACCTTGGGACAGGGGGCTGAACACTGAAGCTTTCTTT
CASSPWDRGLNTEAFF